The clone carrying this T cell receptor beta chain was recorded a few times. Its antigen is not identified. Compared with germline, one end of the junction differs, possibly owing to a read error. CDR1 is DFQATT, CDR2 SNEGSKA, per germline (reference sequence). The CDR3 runs to 14 residues. The data originate from a study of T cells after yellow fever vaccination. Background on the study: In the case of low-cell-number fractions, SMART-Seq v4 Ultra Low Input was used for preparation.

Whole-study results and caveats: Abundant bulk-derived clonotypes could contaminate FACS-sorted repertoires.

A universal primer site and UMIs were added as TCR cDNA was made by 5'RACE template switching. In TCRdb, the 5' RACE reads were re-called with MiXCR into one record per CDR3 protein. The sample holds roughly 260,000 distinct CDR3 sequences, 10% to 15% seen once. Sequenced material: CD4+ T cells sorted from PBMCs, taken 45 days after the yellow fever booster vaccination. The chain couples TRBV20-1 to TRBJ2-3; D gene uncertain. This clonotype was sampled from a man under 40 who received the YFV17D yellow fever vaccine. This chain's CDR3 is CSAEPPPYTDMQYF. The DNA for the CDR3 is TGCAGTGCCGAGCCCCCCCCCTACACAGATATGCAGTATTTT.